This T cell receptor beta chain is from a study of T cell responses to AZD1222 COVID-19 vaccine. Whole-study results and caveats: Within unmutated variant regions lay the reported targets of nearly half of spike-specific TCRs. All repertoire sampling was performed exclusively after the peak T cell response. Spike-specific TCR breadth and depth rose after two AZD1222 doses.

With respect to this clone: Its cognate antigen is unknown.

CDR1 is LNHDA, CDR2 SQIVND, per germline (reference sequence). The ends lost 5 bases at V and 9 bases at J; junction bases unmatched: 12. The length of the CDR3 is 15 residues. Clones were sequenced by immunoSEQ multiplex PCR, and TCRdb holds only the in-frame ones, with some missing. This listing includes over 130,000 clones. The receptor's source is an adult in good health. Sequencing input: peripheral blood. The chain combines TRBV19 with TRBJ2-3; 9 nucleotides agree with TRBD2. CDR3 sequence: CASSLPAGGVRTQYF. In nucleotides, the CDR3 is TGTGCCAGTAGTCTCCCAGCGGGGGGCGTCAGAACGCAGTATTTT.